Listed here is a single TCR beta chain. The target antigen is unknown. This sample was included in a study of T-cell memory formation after mild COVID-19. In the study overall: TCR clusters largely stayed donor specific. The study's findings and limits: CM and EM subsets held most contracting CD4+ clones; EMRA held CD8+ ones.

Using constant-segment primers, 5'RACE produced TCR alpha and TCR beta cDNA libraries carrying sample barcodes and UMIs. From the 5' RACE reads, TCRdb called clonotypes with MiXCR, one entry per CDR3 protein. The sample lists around 510,000 distinct CDR3 sequences, roughly 21% occurring once. The CDR3 runs to 15 residues. With V trimmed by 0 bases and J by 3 bases, 1 base remained unmatched. In germline, CDR1 is SGHRS, CDR2 YFSETQ. This TCR was recovered from an adult woman who had mild COVID-19 (a few samples of this study predate the infection). Cell type and time point are not known. Sample: PBMCs or a T cell subset sorted from them (not recorded which). The rearrangement uses TRBV5-1 and TRBJ2-5; 11 bases line up with TRBD2. This CDR3 reads CASSLGLAGKETQYF. CDR3 sequence (DNA): TGCGCCAGCAGCTTGGGACTAGCGGGGAAAGAGACCCAGTACTTC.